This T cell receptor beta chain was recorded in a study of CD8 T cells in Susac syndrome. High-throughput TCR beta sequencing covered peripheral CD8+ and CD4+ T cells. Negative isolation was used for CD8+ and CD4+ T cells, and FACS enrichment was applied to TEMRA cells. RNA was extracted with the RNeasy kit, and a quantity of roughly 0.5 to 1 ug was reverse transcribed using random hexamers. Coverage of TCR beta CDR3 amplification by immunoSEQ multiplex PCR extended to 54 Vbeta and 13 Jbeta. TCRdb recomputed calls from the immunoSEQ multiplex PCR reads with MiXCR, one row per CDR3 protein. The table records about 190,000 distinct CDR3 sequences, 91% of them present only once. This clonotype occurred once. Sequencing input: CD4+ T cells from PBMCs. The TCR comes from a human donor with Susac syndrome.

The CDR3 region has the DNA TGCGCCAGCAGTACCACCCTGACCGGGACTAGCCTAACCGGGGAGCTGTTTTTT. Translation: CASSTTLTGTSLTGELFF. The chain couples TRBV4-1 to TRBJ2-2; 9 bases agree with TRBD2. Germline V gene sequence: CDR1 MGHRA, CDR2 YSYEKL. The CDR3 is made up of 18 amino acids. The ends lost 6 bases at V and 5 bases at J; junction bases unmatched: 16.